A selection of T cell receptor beta chains follows, all from one sample in a study of immune cell composition in non-small cell lung cancer. TCRdb's table, derived via immunoSEQ multiplex PCR, lists solely in-frame clones and lacks some. The sample yields 1,000 to 1,300 clones, over 55% seen once. The sequenced sample was non-adjacent lung tissue. These receptors came from a human donor with non-small cell lung cancer. CDR3s include the opening cysteine and the closing phenylalanine or tryptophan. D genes are given only for firm matches. A clone size is listed for some rows: how often the clone was seen (once, few, many), or a class if it is expanded.

>TRBV6-1|14|TRBD1|-|TRBJ1-4
CASSGQGAGEKLFF
TGTGCCAGCAGTGGGCAGGGGGCGGGTGAAAAACTGTTTTTT
>TRBV13|13|TRBD2|few|TRBJ2-7
CASSPAGGYEQYF
TGTGCCAGCAGCCCCGCCGGGGGGTACGAGCAGTACTTC
>TRBV6-1|14|-|-|TRBJ1-4
CASSETASREKLFF
TGTGCCAGCAGTGAGACAGCCTCTAGAGAAAAACTGTTTTTT
>TRBV5-6|13|-|large|TRBJ1-1
CASSFTVNTEAFF
TGTGCCAGCAGCTTCACGGTGAACACTGAAGCTTTCTTT
>TRBV6-9|16|TRBD1|-|TRBJ1-6
CASSLRTGGSRSPLHF
TGTGCCAGCAGTCTCCGGACAGGGGGGTCTAGGTCACCCCTCCACTTT
>TRBV6-5|15|-|-|TRBJ2-7
CASSYSSGATPEQYF
TGTGCCAGCAGTTACTCTAGCGGAGCAACCCCCGAGCAGTACTTC
>TRBV2|16|TRBD1|-|TRBJ1-1
CASSVQGMSTNTEAFF
TGTGCCAGCAGTGTACAGGGGATGTCGACGAACACTGAAGCTTTCTTT
>TRBV5-5|17|-|few|TRBJ1-4
CASSLRQIKPTNEKLFF
TGTGCCAGCAGCCTCAGACAGATTAAGCCAACTAATGAAAAACTGTTTTTT
>TRBV30|14|TRBD1|-|TRBJ2-7
CAWTPRGPYDEQYF
TGTGCCTGGACTCCGAGGGGGCCGTACGACGAGCAGTACTTC
>TRBV7-2|15|-|-|TRBJ1-3
CASSPRATAGNTIYF
TGTGCCAGCAGCCCTCGCGCGACAGCAGGAAACACCATATATTTT
>TRBV5-1|16|-|few|TRBJ1-1
CASSGARGAVNTEAFF
TGCGCCAGCAGCGGAGCTCGGGGGGCTGTGAACACTGAAGCTTTCTTT
>TRBV7-9|14|TRBD1|-|TRBJ2-5
CASSSGQLGETQYF
TGTGCCAGCAGCTCGGGACAGCTGGGGGAGACCCAGTACTTC
>TRBV9|14|-|-|TRBJ2-4
CASSVEGEDAIQYF
TGTGCCAGCAGCGTAGAGGGAGAGGATGCCATTCAGTACTTC
>TRBV4-1|14|-|-|TRBJ2-1
CASSQVTVQSEQFF
TGCGCCAGCAGCCAAGTCACAGTACAAAGTGAGCAGTTCTTC
>TRBV19|17|-|-|TRBJ1-6
CASTEERRSSYNSPLHF
TGTGCCAGTACCGAGGAAAGACGGAGCTCCTATAATTCACCCCTCCACTTT
>TRBV12-5|18|TRBD1|-|TRBJ1-6
CASGSHHGTGVKNSPLHF
TGTGCTAGTGGTTCACATCATGGGACAGGGGTTAAGAATTCACCCCTCCACTTT
>TRBV27|16|TRBD2|-|TRBJ2-5
CASSTLGGGVQETQYF
TGTGCCAGCTCTACCTTAGGCGGGGGTGTCCAAGAGACCCAGTACTTC
>TRBV10-1|15|TRBD1|-|TRBJ2-2
CASSDLRQGSGELFF
TGCGCCAGCAGTGATCTCAGACAGGGTAGCGGGGAGCTGTTTTTT
>TRBV7-9|16|-|-|TRBJ1-1
CASSPPGGGVNTEAFF
TGTGCCAGCAGCCCACCCGGTGGGGGGGTAAACACTGAAGCTTTCTTT
>TRBV5-1|17|TRBD1|-|TRBJ1-1
CASSQIRTGGERTEAFF
TGCGCCAGCAGTCAGATCCGGACAGGGGGCGAGCGGACTGAAGCTTTCTTT